The 28 T cell receptor beta chains below all came from one sample that was sequenced in a study of monozygotic twins with inflammatory bowel disease. TCRdb re-called the 5' RACE reads and gives one entry per CDR3 protein, without DNA. The sample has some 150,000 distinct CDR3 sequences. The sample comprised blood. These receptor sequences come from a human donor with ulcerative colitis or Crohn's disease, or a healthy co-twin of an affected twin (not recorded which).

The chain uses TRBV27 and TRBJ2-1; the TCRdb call, TRBD2, lacks DNA for checking. CDR3 length equals 13 residues. In germline, CDR1 is MNHEY, CDR2 SMNVEV (reference sequence). The CDR3 spells CASSPGTSWEQFF.

The CDR3 protein is CSVPSPRGETQYF. The J gene is TRBJ2-5, the V gene TRBV29-1; lacking DNA, the TRBD2 call made by TCRdb goes unchecked. This CDR3 contains 13 residues. The V gene's germline CDR1 is SQVTM and CDR2 ANQGSEA.

The V call is TRBV20-1, the J call TRBJ2-7. The germline V gene has CDR1 DFQATT and CDR2 SNEGSKA (reference sequence). The CDR3 contains 11 residues. CDR3 residues: CSATGVYEQYF.

This chain uses TRBV28 with TRBJ2-2; with no DNA, the TCRdb D assignment of TRBD1 cannot be verified. The CDR3 consists of 16 residues. Germline CDR1 and CDR2: MDHEN and SYDVKM. Here the CDR3 reads CASSLTGTGVTGELFF.

The chain carries TRBV27 and TRBJ1-1. CDR3 length: 14 amino acids. Looked up from germline, CDR1 is MNHEY and CDR2 is SMNVEV (reference sequence). CDR3 protein: CASSREGWRTEAFF.

This CDR3 reads CASSFSRGGGGELFF. The V call is TRBV12-3 or TRBV12-4, the J call TRBJ2-2; the D call from TCRdb, TRBD1, cannot be confirmed without DNA. This CDR3 has 15 residues.

The gene calls are TRBV10-3 and TRBJ2-5. The CDR3 contains 11 residues. The germline CDR1 and CDR2 sequences are ENHRY and SYGVKD. CDR3 amino acids: CAIRGQETQYF.

V gene TRBV7-8 combines with J gene TRBJ1-1; TCRdb selects TRBD1, and the lack of DNA leaves this call unchecked. In germline, CDR1 is SGHVS, CDR2 FQNEAQ. The CDR3 sequence is 14 residues long. The CDR3 reads CASSPGGGRGEAFF.

The rearrangement joins TRBV7-2 to TRBJ2-3. The V gene's germline CDR1 is SGHTA and CDR2 FQGNSA. The CDR3 has 11 amino acids. CDR3 protein: CASSSEYTQYF. Full variable domain (outside the CDR3, taken from reference TRBV7-2 and TRBJ2-3): GAGVSQSPSNKVTEKGKDVELRCDPISGHTALYWYRQSLGQGLEFLIYFQGNSAPDKSGLPSDRFSAERTGGSVSTLTIQRTQQEDSAVYLCASSSEYTQYFGPGTRLTVL.

The V call is TRBV12-3 or TRBV12-4, the J call TRBJ1-2; the D call from TCRdb, TRBD1, cannot be confirmed without DNA. The CDR3 is 18 residues long. The chain's CDR3 is CASSFGDRGLGSNYGYTF.

This chain connects TRBV7-3 to TRBJ2-1; checking the TCRdb D call of TRBD2 is not possible without DNA. Looked up from germline, CDR1 is SGHTA and CDR2 is FQGTGA. This CDR3 has 14 residues. The CDR3 reads CASSLGLAGNEQFF.

The chain combines TRBV2 with TRBJ2-3; TCRdb proposes TRBD1, but this gene call is untestable without DNA. Germline V gene data show CDR1 as SNHLY and CDR2 as FYNNEI. CDR3 length: 15 residues. This chain's CDR3 is CASRRDRGPSDTQYF.

The chain combines TRBV11-2 with TRBJ1-1; there is no DNA to check the TCRdb D call of TRBD1. The CDR3 has 15 amino acids. CDR1 is SGHAT and CDR2 is FQNNGV in the germline V gene. The CDR3 is CASSVTPGGNTEAFF.

The chain combines TRBV25-1 with TRBJ1-1. Germline CDR1 is MGHDK and CDR2 is SYGVNS. The length of the CDR3 is 18 residues. The CDR3 here is CASSDGRGLPSLFTEAFF.

CDR3 residues: CASSSSGQGTYEQYF. V gene TRBV28 combines with J gene TRBJ2-7; without DNA, the TCRdb call of TRBD1 cannot be checked. Per the germline V gene, CDR1 is MDHEN and CDR2 is SYDVKM. The CDR3 runs to 15 residues.

The chain combines TRBV5-1 with TRBJ1-1; there is no DNA to check the TCRdb D call of TRBD1. The CDR3 runs to 15 residues. Germline V gene lookup returns CDR1 SGHRS and CDR2 YFSETQ. CDR3 protein: CASSIGQGLNTEAFF.

This rearrangement joins TRBV12-3 or TRBV12-4 to TRBJ1-2; TCRdb calls TRBD1, which cannot be checked without DNA. This CDR3 region has 16 residues. The CDR3 sequence: CASSPSGQISQRGYTF.

This rearrangement joins TRBV27 to TRBJ1-2; TCRdb indicates TRBD1, and absent DNA this call remains unverified. CDR1 MNHEY and CDR2 SMNVEV come from the germline V gene (reference sequence). CDR3 length equals 16 residues. This chain's CDR3 is CASSSLSDRGNYGYTF.

The gene calls are TRBV29-1 and TRBJ2-5; without DNA, the TCRdb call of TRBD1 cannot be checked. The CDR3 is 19 residues long. Per germline, CDR1 SQVTM and CDR2 ANQGSEA. CDR3 loop: CSVDSPWTGGSQYQETQYF.

The chain employs TRBV11-2 and TRBJ2-5; lacking DNA, the TRBD1 call made by TCRdb goes unchecked. The CDR3 length is 15 residues. Germline V gene sequence: CDR1 SGHAT, CDR2 FQNNGV. CDR3 sequence reads: CASSSPQGPQETQYF.

V is TRBV5-1 and J is TRBJ2-2; TCRdb lists TRBD2, though no DNA is available to test this call. Looked up from germline, CDR1 is SGHRS and CDR2 is YFSETQ. The CDR3 is 14 residues long. CDR3 amino acids: CASSIGGGTGELFF.

V gene TRBV30 combines with J gene TRBJ1-1; there is no DNA to check the TCRdb D call of TRBD1. Germline V gene sequence: CDR1 GTSNPN, CDR2 SVGIG (reference sequence). The CDR3 sequence is 13 residues long. CDR3 in amino acids: CASRGYMNTEAFF.

The chain recombines TRBV5-1 with TRBJ1-4; the TRBD1 assignment by TCRdb is unverifiable without DNA. Germline-derived CDR1 and CDR2 are SGHRS and YFSETQ. This CDR3 contains 16 residues. The CDR3 reads CASSIGHMGGREKLFF.

The chain couples TRBV7-9 to TRBJ2-7; the TRBD1 assignment by TCRdb is unverifiable without DNA. This CDR3 has 14 amino acids. The V gene's germline CDR1 is SEHNR and CDR2 FQNEAQ (reference sequence). The chain's CDR3 is CARWDRSPPYEQYF.

The chain combines TRBV7-2 with TRBJ2-7; the TCRdb D gene call, TRBD1, has no DNA to confirm it. CDR1 is SGHTA and CDR2 is FQGNSA in the germline V gene. The CDR3 is made up of 15 amino acids. The CDR3 sequence: CASSLDVGPVYEQYF.

The rearrangement links TRBV7-2 to TRBJ2-1; checking the TCRdb D call of TRBD2 is not possible without DNA. Per germline, CDR1 SGHTA and CDR2 FQGNSA. CDR3 length: 16 residues. The CDR3 sequence: CASSSSGLSSYNEQFF.

The chain employs TRBV12-3 or TRBV12-4 and TRBJ2-5; TCRdb lists TRBD1, though no DNA is available to test this call. CDR3 length: 14 amino acids. The CDR3 protein is CASSQRDTQETQYF.

The gene calls are TRBV20-1 and TRBJ1-2; with no DNA, the TCRdb D assignment of TRBD1 cannot be verified. The germline V gene has CDR1 DFQATT and CDR2 SNEGSKA (reference sequence). This CDR3 region has 14 residues. CDR3 loop: CSVSGTQSSYGYTF.